The 2 T cell receptor beta chains listed next were all sequenced from one sample in a study of blood T cell repertoires in COVID-19. Produced via immunoSEQ multiplex PCR; TCRdb's table is partial and in-frame only. The sample has around 65,000 clones, around four fifths seen once. The specimen sequenced was peripheral blood. Receptors were obtained from a human donor in a cohort sampled during active COVID-19.

This clone came up a few times. The chain recombines TRBV10-3 with TRBJ1-1; D gene uncertain. Germline V gene data show CDR1 as ENHRY and CDR2 as SYGVKD. The CDR3 spans 15 residues. V gave up 3 bases and J gave up 7 bases, with 18 bases separating them. The CDR3 sequence is CAISDPKRLSGEAFF. As DNA, the CDR3 is TGTGCCATCAGTGACCCGAAGAGACTATCGGGTGAAGCTTTCTTT.

The table lists this clone with a few counts. The rearrangement joins TRBV28 to TRBJ1-2; 9 nucleotides line up with TRBD1. Germline CDR1 MDHEN, CDR2 SYDVKM. Losses at the gene ends were 6 bases for V and 6 bases for J; bases not matched to a gene: 5. The length of the CDR3 is 13 residues. For the CDR3, the DNA is TGTGCCAGCAGAACAGGGGGCGAGAATGGCTACACCTTC. Its protein is CASRTGGENGYTF.